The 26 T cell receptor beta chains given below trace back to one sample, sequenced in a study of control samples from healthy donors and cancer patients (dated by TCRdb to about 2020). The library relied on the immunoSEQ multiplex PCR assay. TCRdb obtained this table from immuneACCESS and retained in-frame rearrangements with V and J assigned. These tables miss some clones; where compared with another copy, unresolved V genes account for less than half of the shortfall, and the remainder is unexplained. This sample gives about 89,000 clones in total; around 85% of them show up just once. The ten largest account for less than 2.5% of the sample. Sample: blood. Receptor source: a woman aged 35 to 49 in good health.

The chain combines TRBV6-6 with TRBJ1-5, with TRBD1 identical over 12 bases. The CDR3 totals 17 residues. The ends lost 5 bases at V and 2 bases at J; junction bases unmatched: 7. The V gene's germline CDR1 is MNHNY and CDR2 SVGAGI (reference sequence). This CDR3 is CASSPGQGAGRNQPQHF. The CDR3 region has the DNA TGTGCCAGCAGTCCGGGACAGGGGGCGGGGCGCAATCAGCCCCAGCATTTT.

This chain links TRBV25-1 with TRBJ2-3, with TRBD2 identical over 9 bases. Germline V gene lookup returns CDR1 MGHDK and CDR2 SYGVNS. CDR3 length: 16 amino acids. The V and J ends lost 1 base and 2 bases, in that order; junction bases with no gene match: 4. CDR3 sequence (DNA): TGTGCCAGCAGTGAATCGAGCGGGGGGCCCACAGATACGCAGTATTTT. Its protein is CASSESSGGPTDTQYF.

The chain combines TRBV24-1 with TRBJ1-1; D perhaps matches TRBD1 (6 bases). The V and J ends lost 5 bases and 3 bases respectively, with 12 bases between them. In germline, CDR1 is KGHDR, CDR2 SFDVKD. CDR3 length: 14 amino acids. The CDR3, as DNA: TGTGCCACCAGTGCGACAGGCGTCTACACTGAAGCTTTCTTT. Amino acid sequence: CATSATGVYTEAFF.

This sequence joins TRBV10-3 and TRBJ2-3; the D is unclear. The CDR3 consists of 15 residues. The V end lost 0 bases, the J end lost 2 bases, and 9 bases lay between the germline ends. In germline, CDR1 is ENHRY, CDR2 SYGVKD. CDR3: CAISESGRNTDTQYF. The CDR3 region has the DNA TGTGCCATCAGTGAGTCGGGTCGCAACACAGATACGCAGTATTTT.

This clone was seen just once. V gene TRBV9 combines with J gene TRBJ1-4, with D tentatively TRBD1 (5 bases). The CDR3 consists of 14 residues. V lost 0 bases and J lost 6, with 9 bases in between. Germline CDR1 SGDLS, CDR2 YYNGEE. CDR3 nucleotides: TGTGCCAGCAGCGTAGGGGGCGGGGATGAAAAACTGTTTTTT. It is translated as CASSVGGGDEKLFF.

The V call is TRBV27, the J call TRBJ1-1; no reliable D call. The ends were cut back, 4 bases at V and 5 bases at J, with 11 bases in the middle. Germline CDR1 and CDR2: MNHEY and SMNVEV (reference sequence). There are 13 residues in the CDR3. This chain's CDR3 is CASSSNAPTEAFF. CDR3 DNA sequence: TGTGCCAGCAGTTCCAATGCGCCGACTGAAGCTTTCTTT.

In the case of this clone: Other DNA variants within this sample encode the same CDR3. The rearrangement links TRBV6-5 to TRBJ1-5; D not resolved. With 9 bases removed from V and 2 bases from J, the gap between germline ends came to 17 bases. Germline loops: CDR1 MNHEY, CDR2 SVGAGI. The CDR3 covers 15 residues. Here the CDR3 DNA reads TGTGCCAGTAGCGCCGGACTGAGAGGCAATCAGCCCCAGCATTTT. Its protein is CASSAGLRGNQPQHF.

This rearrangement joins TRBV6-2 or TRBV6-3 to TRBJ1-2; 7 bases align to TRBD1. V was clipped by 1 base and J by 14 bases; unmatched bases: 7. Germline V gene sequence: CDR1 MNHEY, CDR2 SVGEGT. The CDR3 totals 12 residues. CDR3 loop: CASSYWTGEHTF. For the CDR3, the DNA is TGTGCCAGCAGTTACTGGACAGGAGAACATACCTTC.

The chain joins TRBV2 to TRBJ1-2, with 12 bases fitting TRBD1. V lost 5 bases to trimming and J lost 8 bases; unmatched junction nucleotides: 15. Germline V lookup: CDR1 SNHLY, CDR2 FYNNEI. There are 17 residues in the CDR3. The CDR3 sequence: CASSPRTGDRGPGGYTF. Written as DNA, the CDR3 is TGTGCCAGCAGTCCGAGGACTGGGGACAGGGGGCCTGGGGGCTACACCTTC.

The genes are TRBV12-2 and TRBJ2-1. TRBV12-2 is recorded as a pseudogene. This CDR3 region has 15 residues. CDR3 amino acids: CASRQGLSSYNEQFF. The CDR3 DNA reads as TGTGCAAGTCGCCAAGGCCTTAGCTCCTACAATGAGCAGTTCTTC.

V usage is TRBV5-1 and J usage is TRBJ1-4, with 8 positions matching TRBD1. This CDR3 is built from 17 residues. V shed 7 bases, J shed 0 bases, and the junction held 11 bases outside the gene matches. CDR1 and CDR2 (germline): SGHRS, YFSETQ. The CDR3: CASGQTGQVSTNEKLFF. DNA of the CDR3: TGCGCCAGCGGCCAGACGGGACAGGTCTCAACTAATGAAAAACTGTTTTTT.

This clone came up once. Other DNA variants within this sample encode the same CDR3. The CDR3 DNA follows: TGTGCCAGCAGTCTCGACAGGAACTCCTACGAGCAGTACTTC. It is translated as CASSLDRNSYEQYF. The chain has TRBV27 and TRBJ2-7, with D possibly matching TRBD1 (6 bases). V was pared by 5 bases and J by 0 bases, with 11 bases between. Germline V gives CDR1 MNHEY, CDR2 SMNVEV (reference sequence). The CDR3 sequence is 14 residues long.

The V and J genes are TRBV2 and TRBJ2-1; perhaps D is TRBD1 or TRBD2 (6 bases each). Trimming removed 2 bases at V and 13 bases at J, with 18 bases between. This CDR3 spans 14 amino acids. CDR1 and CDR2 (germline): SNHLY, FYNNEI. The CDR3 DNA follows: TGTGCCAGCAGTGAAAGGGGCTTGCGGGGACAACAGTTCTTC. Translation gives CASSERGLRGQQFF.

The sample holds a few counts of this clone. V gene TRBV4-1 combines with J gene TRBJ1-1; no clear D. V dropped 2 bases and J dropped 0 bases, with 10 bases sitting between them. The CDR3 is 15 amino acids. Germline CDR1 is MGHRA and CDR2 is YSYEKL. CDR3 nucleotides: TGCGCCAGCAGCCAACTTGACGGAATGAACACTGAAGCTTTCTTT. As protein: CASSQLDGMNTEAFF.

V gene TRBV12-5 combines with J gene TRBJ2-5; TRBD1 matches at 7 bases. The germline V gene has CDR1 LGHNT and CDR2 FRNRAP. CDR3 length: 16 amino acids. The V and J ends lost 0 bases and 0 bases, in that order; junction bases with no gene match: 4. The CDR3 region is CASGLVPTGHQETQYF. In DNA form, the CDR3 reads TGTGCTAGTGGTTTGGTCCCGACAGGGCACCAAGAGACCCAGTACTTC.

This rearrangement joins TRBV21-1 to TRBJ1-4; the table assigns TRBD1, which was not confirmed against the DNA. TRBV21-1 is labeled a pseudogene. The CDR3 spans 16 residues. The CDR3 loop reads CASSARRQGMNEKLFF. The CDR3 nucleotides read TGTGCCAGCAGCGCACGAAGACAGGGGATGAATGAAAAACTGTTTTTT.

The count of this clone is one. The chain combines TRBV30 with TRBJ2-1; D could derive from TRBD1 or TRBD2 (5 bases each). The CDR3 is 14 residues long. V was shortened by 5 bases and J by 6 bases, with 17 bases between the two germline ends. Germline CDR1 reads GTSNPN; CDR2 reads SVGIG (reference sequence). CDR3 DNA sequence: TGTGCCTGGGGTGGGGCTAGTGGGGGCAATGAGCAGTTCTTC. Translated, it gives CAWGGASGGNEQFF. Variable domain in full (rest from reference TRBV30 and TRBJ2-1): SQTIHQWPATLVQPVGSPLSLECTVEGTSNPNLYWYRQAAGRGLQLLFYSVGIGQISSEVPQNLSASRPQDRQFILSSKKLLLSDSGFYLCAWGGASGGNEQFFGPGTRLTVL.

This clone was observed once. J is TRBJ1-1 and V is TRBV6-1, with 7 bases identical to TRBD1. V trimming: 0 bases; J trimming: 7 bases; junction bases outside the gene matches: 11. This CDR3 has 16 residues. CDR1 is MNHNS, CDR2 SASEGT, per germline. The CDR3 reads CASSEARTGKRGEAFF. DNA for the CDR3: TGTGCCAGCAGTGAAGCGAGGACAGGCAAGCGGGGTGAAGCTTTCTTT.

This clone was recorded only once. The CDR3 spells CASSSRLAGGAISPPTDTQYF. DNA for the CDR3: TGCGCCAGCAGCTCTAGACTAGCGGGGGGGGCCATCTCGCCACCCACAGATACGCAGTATTTT. The V gene is TRBV4-3, the J gene TRBJ2-3, with 14 bases identical to TRBD2. Trimming cost V 5 bases and J 2 bases; bases outside gene matches: 18. There are 21 residues in the CDR3. Germline lookup yields CDR1 LGHNA and CDR2 YSLEER.

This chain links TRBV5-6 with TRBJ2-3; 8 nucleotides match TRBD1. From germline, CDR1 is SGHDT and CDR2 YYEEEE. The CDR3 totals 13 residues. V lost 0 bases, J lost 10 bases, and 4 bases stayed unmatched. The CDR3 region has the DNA TGTGCCAGCAGCTTGGAATTGGACAGGGCGCAGTATTTT. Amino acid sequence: CASSLELDRAQYF.

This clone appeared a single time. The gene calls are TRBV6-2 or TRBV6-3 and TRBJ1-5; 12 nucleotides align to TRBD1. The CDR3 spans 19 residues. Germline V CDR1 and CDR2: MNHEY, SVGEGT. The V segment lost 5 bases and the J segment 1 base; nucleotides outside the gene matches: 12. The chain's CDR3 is CASSTGTGGPEGSNQPQHF. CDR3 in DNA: TGTGCCAGCAGTACGGGGACAGGGGGCCCCGAGGGCAGCAATCAGCCCCAGCATTTT.

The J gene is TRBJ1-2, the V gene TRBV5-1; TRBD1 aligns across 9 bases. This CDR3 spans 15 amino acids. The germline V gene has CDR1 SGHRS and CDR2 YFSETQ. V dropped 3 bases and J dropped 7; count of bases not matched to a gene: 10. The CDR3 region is CASSWGDRELFGYTF. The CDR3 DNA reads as TGCGCCAGCAGCTGGGGGGACAGGGAATTGTTTGGCTACACCTTC.

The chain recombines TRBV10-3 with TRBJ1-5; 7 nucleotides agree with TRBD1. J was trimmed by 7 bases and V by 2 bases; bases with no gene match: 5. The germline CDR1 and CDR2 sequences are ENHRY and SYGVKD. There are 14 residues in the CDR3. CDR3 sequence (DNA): TGTGCCATCAGTGAGGGAGGGGGCAGCCAGCCCCAGCATTTT. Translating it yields CAISEGGGSQPQHF.

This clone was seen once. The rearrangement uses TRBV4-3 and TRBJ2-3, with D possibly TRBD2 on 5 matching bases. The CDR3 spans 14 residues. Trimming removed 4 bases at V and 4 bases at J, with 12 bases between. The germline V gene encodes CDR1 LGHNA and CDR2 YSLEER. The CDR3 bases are TGCGCCAGCAGCCCGCTAGTTAGCGCAGATACGCAGTATTTT. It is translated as CASSPLVSADTQYF.

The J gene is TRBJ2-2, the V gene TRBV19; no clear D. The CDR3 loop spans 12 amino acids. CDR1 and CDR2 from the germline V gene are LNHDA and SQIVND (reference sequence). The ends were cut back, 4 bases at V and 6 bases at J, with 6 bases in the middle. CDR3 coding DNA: TGTGCCAGTAGTAGGGGTCCCGGGGAGCTGTTTTTT. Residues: CASSRGPGELFF.

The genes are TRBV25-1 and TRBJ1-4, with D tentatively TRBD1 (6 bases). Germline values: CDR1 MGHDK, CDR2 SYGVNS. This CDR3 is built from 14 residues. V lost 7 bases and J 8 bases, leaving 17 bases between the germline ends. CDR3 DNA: TGTGCCAGCACCAATGGAGGGGGGGGCGAAAAACTGTTTTTT. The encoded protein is CASTNGGGGEKLFF.